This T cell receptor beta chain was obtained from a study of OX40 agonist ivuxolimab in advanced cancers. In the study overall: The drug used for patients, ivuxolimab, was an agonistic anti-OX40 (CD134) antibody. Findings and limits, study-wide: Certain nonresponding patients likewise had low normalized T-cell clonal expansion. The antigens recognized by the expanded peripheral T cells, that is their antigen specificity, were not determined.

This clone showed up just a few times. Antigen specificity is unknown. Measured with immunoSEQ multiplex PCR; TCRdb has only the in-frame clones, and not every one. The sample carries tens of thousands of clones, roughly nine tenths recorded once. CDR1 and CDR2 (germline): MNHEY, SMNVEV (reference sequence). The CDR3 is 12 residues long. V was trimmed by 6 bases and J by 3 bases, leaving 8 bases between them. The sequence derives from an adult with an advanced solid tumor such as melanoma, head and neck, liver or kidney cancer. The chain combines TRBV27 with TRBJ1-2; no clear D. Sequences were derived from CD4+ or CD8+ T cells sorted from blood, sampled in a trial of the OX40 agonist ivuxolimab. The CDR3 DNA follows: TGTGCCAGCAGGGCCGGGCACTATGGCTACACCTTC. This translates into CASRAGHYGYTF.